The rows below give T cell receptor beta chains drawn from one sample of a study of breast tumors, draining lymph nodes, adjacent tissues. TCRdb used MiXCR to reprocess the multiplex PCR reads, holding one entry per CDR3 protein. The table records tens of thousands of distinct CDR3 sequences, 60% to 70% of them present only once. The sample comprised breast tumor tissue. These receptors were taken from a female donor with breast cancer. Some clones in this sample may be carry-over from other donors' samples. Both conserved end residues are part of each CDR3. D genes are given only for firm matches. The size of a clone is reported for some rows only, either as once, few or many, or as a class for expanded clones.

>TRBV12-3/TRBV12-4|NA|TRBD1|TRBJ2-3
TGTGCCAGCAGTTCCGGACAGGGGGGAAGAGATGCGCAGTATTTT
CASSSGQGGRDAQYF
>TRBV11-1|many|TRBD2|TRBJ2-1
TGTGCCAGCAGCCCGGGAGGGTGGCCGCAGGGACTAGCGGGAGGGCCAGGGAATGAGCAGTTCTTC
CASSPGGWPQGLAGGPGNEQFF
>TRBV2|few|NA|TRBJ1-5
TGTGCCAGCAGTGCGACGGCCGTTCGAGATCAGCCCCAGCATTTT
CASSATAVRDQPQHF
>TRBV7-9|NA|NA|TRBJ1-2
TGTGCCAGCTCCTCAGGGGCGAACTATGGCTACACCTTC
CASSSGANYGYTF
>TRBV20-1|NA|TRBD2|TRBJ2-5
TGCAGTGCTACGGGACTAGCGGGATGGGGAGTAGAGACCCAGTACTTC
CSATGLAGWGVETQYF
>TRBV6-5|many|TRBD2|TRBJ2-1
TGTGCCAGCAGTTACTCGAGCGGGGGTGCTTACAATGAGCAGTTCTTC
CASSYSSGGAYNEQFF
>TRBV20-1|NA|TRBD2|TRBJ2-1
TGCAGTGCTAGTGGCCGGCGGGGGGGCCTAAATGAGCAGTTCTTC
CSASGRRGGLNEQFF
>TRBV15|NA|NA|TRBJ1-2
TGTGCCACCAGCATAGGCCCCTATGGCTACACCTTC
CATSIGPYGYTF
>TRBV24-1|NA|TRBD2|TRBJ2-5
TGTGCCACCAGTGGACTAGCGGGAGAGACCCAGTACTTC
CATSGLAGETQYF
>TRBV25-1|NA|TRBD2|TRBJ2-7
TGTGCCAGCAGTGCCCAACTAGCGCCCTTACCCTACGAGCAGTACTTC
CASSAQLAPLPYEQYF
>TRBV20-1|NA|TRBD2|TRBJ2-5
TGCAGTGCATACCCTAGCGGGCGAGACCCCCAGTACTTC
CSAYPSGRDPQYF
>TRBV11-3|NA|TRBD1|TRBJ2-7
TGTGCCAGCAGCTTAGATAACAGGGGCTACGAGCAGTACTTC
CASSLDNRGYEQYF
>TRBV9|once|NA|TRBJ2-5
TGTGCCAGCAGCCCTTCACGGATGGAAGAGACCCAGTCCTTC
CASSPSRMEETQSF
>TRBV9|few|NA|TRBJ1-2
TGTGCCAGCAGCGTAGATCCCTCCCCAGGGAACTATGGCTACACCTTC
CASSVDPSPGNYGYTF
>TRBV19|NA|NA|TRBJ2-7
TGTGCCAGTAGTATATCAGGGATAGGAGCCTACGAGCAGTACTTC
CASSISGIGAYEQYF
>TRBV5-1|once|NA|TRBJ1-5
TGCGCCAGTCCCCCTCCAGCGAACCATAGCAATCAGCCCCAGCATTTT
CASPPPANHSNQPQHF
>TRBV5-1|NA|TRBD2|TRBJ2-7
TGCGCCAGCAGACTAGGGACTAGCGGAATCACCTACGAGCAGTACTTC
CASRLGTSGITYEQYF
>TRBV2|NA|NA|TRBJ2-2
TGTGCCAGCAGCGGACAGATCGGGGAGCTGTTTTTT
CASSGQIGELFF
>TRBV24-1|NA|NA|TRBJ2-2
TGTGCCACCAGTGATTTGGTAGGGGTGACCGGGGAGCTGTTTTTT
CATSDLVGVTGELFF
>TRBV30|many|TRBD1|TRBJ2-3
TGTGCCTGGAAACTCCTCCCGGGACAGGGCACAGATACGCAGTATTTT
CAWKLLPGQGTDTQYF
>TRBV2|once|NA|TRBJ2-7
TGTGCCAGCAGGGAGGACAACAAGCAGTACTTC
CASREDNKQYF
>TRBV20-1|NA|NA|TRBJ1-4
TGCAGTGCTAGAAATCAGGCAACTAATGAAAAACTGTTTTTT
CSARNQATNEKLFF
>TRBV7-2|NA|NA|TRBJ2-7
TGTGCCAGCAGCTTAGGGCAGGTCGGCTACGAGCAGTACTTC
CASSLGQVGYEQYF
>TRBV2|NA|TRBD1|TRBJ2-1
TGTGCCAGCAGCATAGGGGACAGGGGGGGCAATGAGCAGTTCTTC
CASSIGDRGGNEQFF
>TRBV5-4|NA|TRBD1|TRBJ1-2
TGTGCCAGCAGCCCCAAGGGACAGGGGAATGGCTACACCTTC
CASSPKGQGNGYTF
>TRBV2|NA|NA|TRBJ2-7
TGTGCCAGCACCAGCAAAGAGGGGTACGAGCAGTACTTC
CASTSKEGYEQYF
>TRBV7-9|NA|TRBD2|TRBJ2-1
TGTGCCAGCAGCTTAGGCGGGGGTGGGGACAATGAGCAGTTCTTC
CASSLGGGGDNEQFF
>TRBV7-3|many|TRBD1|TRBJ2-2
TGTGCCAGCAGTTCCCGGGACAGGGGGCCGGCCGGGGAGCTGTTTTTT
CASSSRDRGPAGELFF
>TRBV12-3/TRBV12-4|NA|NA|TRBJ2-3
TGTGCCAGCAGTCCCCGGGACACGAGCACAGATACGCAGTATTTT
CASSPRDTSTDTQYF
>TRBV6-5|NA|NA|TRBJ2-2
TGTGCCAGCAGTTACGGGACTTCTTACACCGGGGAGCTGTTTTTT
CASSYGTSYTGELFF
>TRBV7-8|NA|TRBD1|TRBJ1-6
TGTGCCAGCAGCTTAGCGGGACAGGCCCGAAGCTCCTATAATTCACCCCTCCACTTT
CASSLAGQARSSYNSPLHF
>TRBV4-1|NA|TRBD1|TRBJ2-3
TGCGCCAGCAGCCAAGATCCGGGACAGGGGGGAAGAGATACGCAGTATTTT
CASSQDPGQGGRDTQYF
>TRBV4-1|NA|NA|TRBJ1-5
TGCGCCAGCAGCCAAGAAGGGGCAGTCAGAGGTACTCAGCCCCAGCATTTT
CASSQEGAVRGTQPQHF
>TRBV2|many|TRBD2|TRBJ2-7
TGTGCCAGCAGTGAACTAGCGGTCGAGCAGTACTTC
CASSELAVEQYF
>TRBV6-4|many|NA|TRBJ1-2
TGTGCCAGCAGTGGGGGGCCTACTTATGGCTACACCTTC
CASSGGPTYGYTF
>TRBV13|NA|NA|TRBJ2-5
TGTGCCAGCAGCTTAGGGGCGTCGGAGACCCAGTACTTC
CASSLGASETQYF
>TRBV7-2|NA|NA|TRBJ1-1
TGTGCCAGCAGCGCCGGGGAGGACGCTGAAGCTTTCTTT
CASSAGEDAEAFF
>TRBV9|once|NA|TRBJ2-2
TGTGCCAGCAGCGTAGCGGAACTCAGGAATTTGGACACCGGGGAGCTGTTTTTT
CASSVAELRNLDTGELFF
>TRBV7-2|NA|TRBD2|TRBJ2-7
TGTGCCAGCACGGGACTAGCGGGAGCTAGCGGCTCCTACGAGCAGTACTTC
CASTGLAGASGSYEQYF
>TRBV6-5|NA|NA|TRBJ1-3
TGTGCCAGCAGTCCGGGGCCAGGGGGAAACACCATATATTTT
CASSPGPGGNTIYF
>TRBV10-3|NA|TRBD2|TRBJ2-2
TGTGCCATCACCGACCCCGGGACTAGCGGGAGAGCTGGGGAGCTGTTTTTT
CAITDPGTSGRAGELFF
>TRBV7-9|NA|TRBD1|TRBJ2-1
TGTGCCAGCAGCTTAGGGACAGGGGTATCGTTGAATGAGCAGTTCTTC
CASSLGTGVSLNEQFF
>TRBV5-6|NA|NA|TRBJ2-1
TGTGCCAGCAGCTTGGGGGGGCCCGGTGAGCAGTTCTTC
CASSLGGPGEQFF
>TRBV7-9|NA|TRBD2|TRBJ2-3
TGTGCCAGCAGCCCTTGGGCTAGCGGGGACCGCACAGATACGCAGTATTTT
CASSPWASGDRTDTQYF
>TRBV6-5|NA|TRBD1|TRBJ2-7
TGTGCCAGCAGAAGGACAGGGGAGCAGACCTACGAGCAGTACTTC
CASRRTGEQTYEQYF
>TRBV7-3|NA|TRBD2|TRBJ2-5
TGTGCCAGCAGCTTTAGCGGGAGAGGAGAGACCCAGTACTTC
CASSFSGRGETQYF
>TRBV7-2|NA|NA|TRBJ1-6
TGTGCCAGCAGCCTACTCGGAACAGGGAACAATTCACCCCTCCACTTT
CASSLLGTGNNSPLHF
>TRBV9|NA|NA|TRBJ1-6
TGTGCCAGCAGCGTAGGGCAGGGTAGCTCCTATAATTCACCCCTCCACTTT
CASSVGQGSSYNSPLHF
>TRBV20-1|many|TRBD2|TRBJ2-1
TGCAGTGTGCCGTACGGGGGGTCCTACAATGAGCAGTTCTTC
CSVPYGGSYNEQFF
>TRBV10-3|NA|TRBD2|TRBJ2-1
TGTGCCATCAGTGCGTCTCCCCGGGGGGTGGATGAGCAGTTCTTC
CAISASPRGVDEQFF
>TRBV9|few|NA|TRBJ1-1
TGTGCCAGCAGCGCGGACTTACGAGGGGATACTGAAGCTTTCTTT
CASSADLRGDTEAFF
>TRBV7-2|NA|TRBD2|TRBJ2-7
TGTGCCAGCAGCTTAGAACTAGCGGGCTACGAGCAGTACTTC
CASSLELAGYEQYF
>TRBV12-3/TRBV12-4|NA|NA|TRBJ1-2
TGTGCCAGCAGTTTTCGACAGTCTCATAACTATGGCTACACCTTC
CASSFRQSHNYGYTF
>TRBV7-9|NA|NA|TRBJ1-1
TGTGCCAGCAGTCGAGGCCCAGTTGGTGAAGCTTTCTTT
CASSRGPVGEAFF
>TRBV6-5|many|TRBD1|TRBJ2-7
TGTGCCAGCAGTTACGCTCGGACAGGGGGCAGGTACGAGCAGTACTTC
CASSYARTGGRYEQYF
>TRBV2|medium-sized|NA|TRBJ2-7
TGTGCCAGCACTCGGGACATCCCTCGTGAGCAGTACTTC
CASTRDIPREQYF
>TRBV29-1|NA|TRBD1|TRBJ2-7
TGCAGCGTTTACGGACAGGACTCCTACGAGCAGTACTTC
CSVYGQDSYEQYF